Detailed here is one T cell receptor beta chain. Antigen unknown. Since a much larger clone is just one base distant, this may be a read error. Using RNA template, CDR3s of TCR alpha and beta were amplified with iRepertoire arm-PCR. TCRdb re-called the multiplex PCR reads through MiXCR, storing one row per CDR3 protein. The sample has approximately 400,000 distinct CDR3 sequences; 41% are singletons. This specimen belongs to a study of glioma-infiltrating T cells. Whole-study context: WHO grade II oligodendrogliomas or astrocytomas, plus non-recurrent WHO grade IV glioblastomas, were sampled. Glioma patients had dexamethasone for six or fewer days before surgery. Target coverage was 4.5- to 10-fold for roughly one million blood T cells. The study, taken as a whole, reports: Shared blood CDR3 signature motifs marked patients with low tissue-blood divergence.

The CDR3 loop spans 14 amino acids. The junction had 2 bases not matched to a gene; V was cut back by 2 bases and J by 3 bases. Germline assignment: CDR1 MNHEY and CDR2 SVGEGT. The TCR was taken from a human donor with low-grade glioma or glioblastoma, undergoing nonglioma brain surgery, or in good health (not recorded which). This chain uses TRBV6-2 or TRBV6-3 with TRBJ2-7; TRBD2 matches at 9 bases. The sequenced sample consisted of glioma tissue, nonneoplastic brain tissue, or PBMCs (not recorded which). CDR3 DNA: TGTGCCAGCAGTTACGGCGGGGGGGGCTACGAGCAGTACTTC. Residues: CASSYGGGGYEQYF.